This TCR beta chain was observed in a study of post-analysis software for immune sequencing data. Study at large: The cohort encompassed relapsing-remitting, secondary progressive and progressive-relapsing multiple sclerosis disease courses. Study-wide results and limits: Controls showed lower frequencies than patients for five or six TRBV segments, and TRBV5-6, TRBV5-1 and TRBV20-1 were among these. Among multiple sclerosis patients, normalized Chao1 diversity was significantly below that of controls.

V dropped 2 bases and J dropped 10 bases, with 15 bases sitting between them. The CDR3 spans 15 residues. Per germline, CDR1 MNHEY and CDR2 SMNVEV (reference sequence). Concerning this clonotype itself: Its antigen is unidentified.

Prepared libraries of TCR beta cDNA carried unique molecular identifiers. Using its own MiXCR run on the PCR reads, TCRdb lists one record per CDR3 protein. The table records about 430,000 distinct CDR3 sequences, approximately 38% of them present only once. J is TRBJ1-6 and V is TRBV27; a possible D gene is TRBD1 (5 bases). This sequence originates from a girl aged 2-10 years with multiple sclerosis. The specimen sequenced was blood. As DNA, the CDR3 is TGTGCCAGCAGTTTAAAGATTGGGGCTACGTCACCCCTCCACTTT. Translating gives CASSLKIGATSPLHF.